A selection of T cell receptor beta chains follows, all from one sample in a study of human T cells and chemical hapten exposure. TCRdb re-analysed the RACE reads in MiXCR, keeping a single row per CDR3 protein. This sample has 150,000 to 200,000 distinct CDR3 sequences, with more than 12% found just once. The material was whole blood, obtained in connection with sensitization to the hapten diphenylcyclopropenone (DPC). All receptors come from a woman in her 30s with alopecia areata. Some clones in this sample may be carry-over from other donors' samples. The CDR3 runs from the conserved cysteine through the conserved F or W. Each record gives: V gene, J gene, D gene, clone size, CDR3 protein, CDR3 DNA. D genes are given only for firm matches. Only some rows state a clone size, as once, few, many or a class for expanded clones.

V: TRBV9
J: TRBJ2-7
D: TRBD1
size: .
CDR3: CASSPWTGMGEQYF
DNA: TGTGCCAGCAGCCCATGGACAGGGATGGGCGAGCAGTACTTC

V: TRBV12-3/TRBV12-4
J: TRBJ1-4
D: TRBD1
size: few
CDR3: CASSLDRAREKLFF
DNA: TGTGCCAGCAGTTTGGACAGGGCTAGGGAAAAACTGTTTTTT

V: TRBV5-4
J: TRBJ2-6
D: .
size: few
CDR3: CASSYGRANPGANVLTF
DNA: TGTGCCAGCAGCTACGGCAGGGCCAATCCTGGGGCCAACGTCCTGACTTTC

V: TRBV20-1
J: TRBJ2-7
D: TRBD2
size: few
CDR3: CSAEASGRYEQYF
DNA: TGCAGTGCTGAGGCTAGCGGGAGGTACGAGCAGTACTTC

V: TRBV18
J: TRBJ2-7
D: .
size: many
CDR3: CASSPGGNYEQYF
DNA: TGTGCCAGCTCACCAGGAGGGAACTACGAGCAGTACTTC

V: TRBV11-1
J: TRBJ1-6
D: .
size: .
CDR3: CASSLNWNNSPLHF
DNA: TGTGCCAGCAGCTTAAATTGGAATAATTCACCCCTCCACTTT

V: TRBV29-1
J: TRBJ2-4
D: .
size: .
CDR3: CSVEDPAHRTKNIQYF
DNA: TGCAGCGTTGAAGATCCAGCGCATAGAACCAAAAACATTCAGTACTTC

V: TRBV28
J: TRBJ2-3
D: .
size: few
CDR3: CASSSGQIGEHTQYF
DNA: TGTGCCAGCAGTTCGGGGCAAATTGGGGAACATACGCAGTATTTT

V: TRBV7-9
J: TRBJ1-1
D: .
size: few
CDR3: CASSLGGPAFF
DNA: TGTGCCAGCAGCTTAGGGGGGCCAGCTTTCTTT

V: TRBV7-2
J: TRBJ2-1
D: TRBD2
size: few
CDR3: CASSPTSGGAGEQFF
DNA: TGTGCCAGCAGCCCAACTAGCGGGGGGGCCGGTGAGCAGTTCTTC

V: TRBV7-3
J: TRBJ2-1
D: TRBD2
size: few
CDR3: CASSEGLVGFDEQFF
DNA: TGTGCCAGCAGCGAGGGACTAGTGGGCTTCGATGAGCAGTTCTTC

V: TRBV20-1
J: TRBJ2-7
D: TRBD2
size: many
CDR3: CSARDIGGRAGYEQYF
DNA: TGCAGTGCTAGAGATATAGGAGGGAGGGCGGGCTACGAGCAGTACTTC

V: TRBV6-2/TRBV6-3
J: TRBJ2-5
D: .
size: few
CDR3: CASSSSVTQYF
DNA: TGTGCCAGCAGTTCTAGTGTTACCCAGTACTTC

V: TRBV28
J: TRBJ1-6
D: .
size: few
CDR3: CASSENSGITGSPLHF
DNA: TGTGCCAGCAGTGAAAATTCAGGGATTACAGGGTCACCCCTCCACTTT

V: TRBV7-2
J: TRBJ2-7
D: TRBD2
size: few
CDR3: CASSLGLAGSYEQYF
DNA: TGTGCCAGCAGCTTGGGTCTAGCGGGCTCCTACGAGCAGTACTTC

V: TRBV5-4
J: TRBJ2-1
D: TRBD2
size: .
CDR3: CASSRTSGSINEQFF
DNA: TGTGCCAGCAGCCGGACTAGCGGGAGTATAAATGAGCAGTTCTTC

V: TRBV11-2
J: TRBJ1-1
D: .
size: few
CDR3: CASSPDPPGNTEAFF
DNA: TGTGCCAGCAGCCCAGACCCCCCGGGGAACACTGAAGCTTTCTTT

V: TRBV2
J: TRBJ1-2
D: .
size: many
CDR3: CASSHDRIYGYTF
DNA: TGTGCCAGCAGCCACGACCGCATCTATGGCTACACCTTC

V: TRBV27
J: TRBJ1-1
D: .
size: .
CDR3: CASSSHRDDTEAFF
DNA: TGTGCCAGCAGTTCTCACAGGGATGACACTGAAGCTTTCTTT

V: TRBV3-1
J: TRBJ1-1
D: .
size: .
CDR3: CASSLIADTEAFF
DNA: TGTGCCAGCAGCCTCATAGCGGACACTGAAGCTTTCTTT

V: TRBV7-9
J: TRBJ1-5
D: .
size: few
CDR3: CASSRNGGGQPQHF
DNA: TGTGCCAGCAGCAGGAACGGGGGAGGGCAGCCCCAGCATTTT

V: TRBV18
J: TRBJ2-7
D: .
size: few
CDR3: CASSPTAQGMPSYF
DNA: TGTGCCAGCTCACCGACGGCGCAGGGGATGCCCTCGTACTTC